This TCR beta chain appears in the sequencing data of a study of naive and memory T cell subsets. Germline assignment: CDR1 MDHEN and CDR2 SYDVKM. Trimming cost V 8 bases and J 7 bases; bases outside gene matches: 11. This CDR3 region has 15 residues. Both TRBC1 and TRBC2 were covered by a beta constant-region primer of two equimolar oligonucleotides. TCRdb processed the UMI-ligation and nested PCR reads anew with MiXCR; each CDR3 protein has one entry. The sample records 140,000 to 150,000 distinct CDR3 sequences, 15% to 20% being singletons. Sequenced input: naive CD4+ T cells from blood. V is TRBV28 and J is TRBJ2-1, with TRBD2 matching 10 bases. This clonotype was obtained from a human donor in good health. The chain's CDR3 is CASLPGASGRNEQFF. As DNA, the CDR3 is TGTGCCAGCCTGCCAGGGGCTAGCGGGAGAAATGAGCAGTTCTTC.